These T cell receptor beta chains were read from a single sample in a study of T cells after yellow fever vaccination. TCRdb re-called the 5' RACE reads with MiXCR, one entry per CDR3 protein. Among roughly 240,000 distinct CDR3 sequences listed, roughly 6.3% were seen once. This specimen was CD4+ T cells sorted from PBMCs, taken on the day of the yellow fever booster vaccination. The receptors were gathered from a man younger than 45 who received the YFV17D yellow fever vaccine. Both conserved end residues are part of each CDR3. The D gene is left open where the match is weak. Clone sizes are given selectively: once, few, many, or a class where the clone is expanded.

>.|TRBJ2-7|TRBD2|TRBV12-3/TRBV12-4
TGTGCCTGCAGTTCCAGGCTAGCGGGAGGCCCGAGCTCCTACGAGCAGTACTTC
CACSSRLAGGPSSYEQYF
>few|TRBJ2-3|.|TRBV29-1
TGCAGCGTTTTACTCGCAGATACGCAGTATTTT
CSVLLADTQYF
>.|TRBJ2-1|.|TRBV19
TGTGCCAGTAGTATAAGGGGACTCTTGTTTCTTGAGCAGTTCTTC
CASSIRGLLFLEQFF
>many|TRBJ2-5|.|TRBV12-3/TRBV12-4
TGTGCCAGCAGTTTCCTGGCAGGGAGCCAAGAGACCCAGTACTTC
CASSFLAGSQETQYF
>.|TRBJ2-3|.|TRBV10-3
TGTGCCATTGGACAGATCACAGATACGCAGTATTTT
CAIGQITDTQYF
>few|TRBJ2-3|.|TRBV18
TGTGCCAGCTCACCACCTATCCTAGCGTTGGACCCTAGCACAGATACGCAGTATTTT
CASSPPILALDPSTDTQYF
>few|TRBJ2-1|TRBD2|TRBV4-2
TGTGCCAGCAGCCAGCAAGCGGGAGCGTCCTACAATGAGCAGTTCTTC
CASSQQAGASYNEQFF
>.|TRBJ2-1|.|TRBV3-1
TGTGCCAGCAGCCAGACCAACTGGAGGGTATACTTC
CASSQTNWRVYF
>many|TRBJ2-1|.|TRBV7-9
TGTGCCAGCAGCCTTCGGGGGATCCACAATGAGCAGTTCTTC
CASSLRGIHNEQFF
>few|TRBJ2-2|.|TRBV12-3/TRBV12-4
TGTGCCAGCAGTTTAGAACTAGCCTCGAGCACCGGGGAGCTGTTTTTT
CASSLELASSTGELFF
>.|TRBJ2-5|TRBD2|TRBV5-5
TGTGCCAGCAGCTTCCGAACAGCGGGACAAGAGACCCAGTACTTC
CASSFRTAGQETQYF
>.|TRBJ2-1|TRBD2|TRBV18
TGTGCCAGCTCACCACGGGGCCTAGCGGGGAACAATGAGCAGTTCTTC
CASSPRGLAGNNEQFF
>many|TRBJ2-1|TRBD2|TRBV20-1
TGCAGTGCTAGAATAGCGGGAGGGAGGGCCTACAATGAGCAGTTCTTC
CSARIAGGRAYNEQFF
>many|TRBJ2-1|TRBD2|TRBV14
TGTGCCAGCAGCCAAGATCTGCTAGCGGGAGGAACCAACAATGAGCAGTTCTTC
CASSQDLLAGGTNNEQFF
>many|TRBJ2-1|.|TRBV10-3
TGTGCCATCAGTGAGTCGGTGGGACCCTACAATGAGCAGTTCTTC
CAISESVGPYNEQFF
>many|TRBJ2-7|TRBD1|TRBV7-2
TGTGCCAGCAGCACAAGACAGGGCAAGCAGTACTTC
CASSTRQGKQYF
>.|TRBJ2-3|TRBD1|TRBV20-1
TGCAGTGCATCAGGGGGAACAGGGATGGATACGCAGTATTTT
CSASGGTGMDTQYF
>few|TRBJ2-1|.|TRBV19
TGTGCCAGTAGTATAAGGCCGACCTACAATGAGCAGTTCTTC
CASSIRPTYNEQFF
>many|TRBJ1-4|.|TRBV30
TGTGCCTGGAGTGAGCGCGGACTCTATGAAAAACTGTTTTTT
CAWSERGLYEKLFF
>many|TRBJ2-5|TRBD2|TRBV20-1
TGCAGTGCTACTGGACTAGCGGGAGTGTTCGTGGGAGAGACCCAGTACTTC
CSATGLAGVFVGETQYF
>few|TRBJ2-7|TRBD1|TRBV9
TGTGCCAGCAGCAACTCCCGACAGGGCGCTCAGTACTTC
CASSNSRQGAQYF
>.|TRBJ2-1|TRBD2|TRBV5-1
TGCGCCAGCAGTCCGAGCGGGAGTGGCCACAATGAGCAGTTCTTC
CASSPSGSGHNEQFF
>.|TRBJ2-7|.|TRBV20-1
TGCAGTGCTAGTGCGGGCGAGCAGTACTTC
CSASAGEQYF
>.|TRBJ2-7|.|TRBV28
TGTGCCGTGGAACCGGGACACCTCTCAGGGCAGTACTTC
CAVEPGHLSGQYF
>few|TRBJ2-4|.|TRBV30
TGTGCCTGGAGTGTTTGGCAGAACAAAAACATTCAGTACTTC
CAWSVWQNKNIQYF
>many|TRBJ2-1|.|TRBV21-1
TGTGCCAGCAGCAAAAGACGACAGGGGGCGATCGACAATGAGCAGTTCTTC
CASSKRRQGAIDNEQFF
>few|TRBJ2-1|TRBD2|TRBV5-4
TGTGCCAGCAGGTGGGACTACCTAACCAATGAGCAGTTCTTC
CASRWDYLTNEQFF
>.|TRBJ2-1|.|TRBV7-2
TGTGCCAGCAGCTTAGCGCTGCTAGAGCAGTTCTTC
CASSLALLEQFF
>few|TRBJ1-6|.|TRBV12-3/TRBV12-4
TGTGCCAGCAGTTTCGGGGGAGGGGGGGCCCTCCACTTT
CASSFGGGGALHF
>few|TRBJ2-5|.|TRBV11-2
TGTGCCAGCAGCTTAGTTAGGACTCCAGAGACCCAGTACTTC
CASSLVRTPETQYF
>few|TRBJ2-7|.|TRBV27
TGTGCCAGCAGGGCCCAGGGGCCTAGAAACGAGCAGTACTTC
CASRAQGPRNEQYF
>many|TRBJ1-5|.|TRBV2
TGTGCCAGCAATCAGGGGCTTAATCAGCCCCAGCATTTT
CASNQGLNQPQHF
>many|TRBJ2-2|.|TRBV5-6
TGTGCCAGCAGCTTGATTGGGGAGAACACCGGGGAGCTGTTTTTT
CASSLIGENTGELFF